These 2 T cell receptor beta chains were all obtained from the same sample, sequenced in a study of regulatory T cells in long-lasting Graves disease. Time point here: persistent/refractory GD, antithyroid drugs over 5 years with positive TRAb. RNA isolated from PBMCs was used to make the TCR library. The authors built TCR beta libraries using iRepertoire HTBI primers and Arm-PCR of CDR3 regions. TCRdb redid the calling of the multiplex PCR reads with MiXCR, one entry per CDR3 protein. The profile shows roughly 500,000 distinct CDR3 sequences, about 22% of them singletons. The sample here was peripheral blood mononuclear cells (PBMCs), taken when the disease was refractory, from a patient treated with antithyroid drugs. These TCRs come from a female donor with Graves disease.

This chain joins TRBV12-3 or TRBV12-4 and TRBJ1-2; D might be TRBD1 (6 bases). Deletions cut 7 bases from V and 8 bases from J, with 20 bases between. This CDR3 has 14 amino acids. Here the CDR3 reads CASTFLGGADGYTF. CDR3 sequence (DNA): TGTGCCAGCACTTTTCTGGGGGGGGCGGACGGCTACACCTTC.

The rearrangement joins TRBV10-3 to TRBJ1-4; 7 bases match TRBD1. CDR3 size: 14 residues. Germline values: CDR1 ENHRY, CDR2 SYGVKD. V lost 6 bases to trimming and J lost 4 bases; unmatched junction nucleotides: 5. The CDR3 sequence: CAISGDSGNEKLFF. The CDR3 DNA reads TGTGCCATCAGCGGGGACAGCGGTAATGAAAAACTGTTTTTT.